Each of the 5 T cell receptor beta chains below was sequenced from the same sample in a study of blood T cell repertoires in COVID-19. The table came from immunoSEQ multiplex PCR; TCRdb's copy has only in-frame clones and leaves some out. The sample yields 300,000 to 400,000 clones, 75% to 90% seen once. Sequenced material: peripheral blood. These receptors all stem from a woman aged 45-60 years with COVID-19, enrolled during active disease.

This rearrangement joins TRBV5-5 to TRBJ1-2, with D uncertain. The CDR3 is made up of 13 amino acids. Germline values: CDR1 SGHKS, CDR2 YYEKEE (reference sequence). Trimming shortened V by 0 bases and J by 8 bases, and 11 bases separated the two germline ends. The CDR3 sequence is CASSLEEVWGYTF. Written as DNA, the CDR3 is TGTGCCAGCAGCTTGGAGGAGGTCTGGGGCTACACCTTC.

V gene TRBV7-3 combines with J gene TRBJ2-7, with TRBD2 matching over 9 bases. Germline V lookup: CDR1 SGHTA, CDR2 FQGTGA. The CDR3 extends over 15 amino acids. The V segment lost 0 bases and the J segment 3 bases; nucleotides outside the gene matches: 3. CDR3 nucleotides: TGTGCCAGCAGCTTAACTAGCGGGAGTAACTACGAGCAGTACTTC. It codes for CASSLTSGSNYEQYF.

This CDR3 reads CSVDGDRAVGTEAFF. The CDR3 DNA reads TGCAGCGTTGACGGGGACAGGGCCGTGGGCACTGAAGCTTTCTTT. This chain uses TRBV29-1 with TRBJ1-1; 9 nucleotides align to TRBD1. The V and J ends lost 3 bases and 4 bases, in that order; junction bases with no gene match: 9. The length of the CDR3 is 15 residues. Germline assignment: CDR1 SQVTM and CDR2 ANQGSEA.

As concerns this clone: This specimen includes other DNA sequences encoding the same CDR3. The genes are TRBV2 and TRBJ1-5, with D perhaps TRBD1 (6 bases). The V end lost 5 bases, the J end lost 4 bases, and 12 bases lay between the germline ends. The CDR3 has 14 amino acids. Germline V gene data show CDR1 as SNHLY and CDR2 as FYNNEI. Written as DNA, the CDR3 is TGTGCCAGCAGTTCCGGGACACCTAATCAGCCCCAGCATTTT. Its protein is CASSSGTPNQPQHF.

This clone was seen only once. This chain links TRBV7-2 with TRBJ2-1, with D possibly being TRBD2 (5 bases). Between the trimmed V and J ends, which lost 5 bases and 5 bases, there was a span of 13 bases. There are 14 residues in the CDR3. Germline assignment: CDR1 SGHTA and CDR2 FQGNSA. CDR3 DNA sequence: TGTGCCAGCAGCCCCAGGACTGGTAACAATGAGCAGTTCTTC. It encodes CASSPRTGNNEQFF.